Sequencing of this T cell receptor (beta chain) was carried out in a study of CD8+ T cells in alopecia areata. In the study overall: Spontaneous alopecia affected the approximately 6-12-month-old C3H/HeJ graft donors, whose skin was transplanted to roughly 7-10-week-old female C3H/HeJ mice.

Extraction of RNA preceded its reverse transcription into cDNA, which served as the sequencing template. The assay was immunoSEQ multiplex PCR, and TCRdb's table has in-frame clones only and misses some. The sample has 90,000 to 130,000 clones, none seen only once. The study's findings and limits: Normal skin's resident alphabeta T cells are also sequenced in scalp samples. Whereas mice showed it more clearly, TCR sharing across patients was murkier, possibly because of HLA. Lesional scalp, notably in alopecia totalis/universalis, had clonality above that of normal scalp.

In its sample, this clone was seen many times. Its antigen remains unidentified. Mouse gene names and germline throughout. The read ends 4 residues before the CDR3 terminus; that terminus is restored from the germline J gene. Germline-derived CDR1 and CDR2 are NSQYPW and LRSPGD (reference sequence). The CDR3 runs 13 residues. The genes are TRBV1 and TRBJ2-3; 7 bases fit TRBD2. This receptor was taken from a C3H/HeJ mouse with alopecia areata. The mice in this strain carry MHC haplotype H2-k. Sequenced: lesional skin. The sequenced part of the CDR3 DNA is TGCACCTGCAGTGCAGTGGGGGGAGAA. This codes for CTCSAVGGE. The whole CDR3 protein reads CTCSAVGGETLYF. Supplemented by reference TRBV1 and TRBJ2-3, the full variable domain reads VTLLEQNPRWRLVPRGQAVNLRCILKNSQYPWMSWYQQDLQKQLQWLFTLRSPGDKEVKSLPGADYLATRVTDTELRLQVANMSQGRTLYCTCSAVGGETLYFGSGTRLTVL.